Included here is one T cell receptor (beta chain) sequence, with context. This sample stems from a study of blood T cell repertoires in COVID-19. The CDR3 is 14 amino acids. Per germline, CDR1 LNHDA and CDR2 SQIVND (reference sequence). Trimming cost V 7 bases and J 3 bases; bases outside gene matches: 5. Sequencing used immunoSEQ multiplex PCR; TCRdb keeps in-frame clones, though not all of them. The data hold 200,000 to 300,000 clones, with about 80% observed a single time. Sequencing used peripheral blood. V gene TRBV19 combines with J gene TRBJ1-1, with 10 bases matching TRBD1. The TCR sequence derives from a woman older than 75 with acute or convalescent COVID-19. CDR3 bases: TGTGCCAGTACCCCGGGACAGGGGTACACTGAAGCTTTCTTT. Translating it yields CASTPGQGYTEAFF.